The clone carrying this TCR beta chain was observed a single time. Per the germline V gene, CDR1 is DFQATT and CDR2 is SNEGSKA (reference sequence). With 1 base removed from V and 10 bases from J, the gap between germline ends came to 10 bases. The CDR3 length is 11 residues. Seattle enrolled patients during active infection and tracked them longitudinally. Repertoires were generated with immunoSEQ multiplex PCR, while TCRdb's copy carries only in-frame clones and drops some. The profile shows approximately 100,000 clones, 85% to 90% of them singletons. The sample belongs to a study of blood T cell repertoires in COVID-19. As for the study in general: Sites across the United States, Italy and Spain contributed samples from acute and convalescent COVID-19. Sample material is recorded as cDNA or gDNA derived from T cells, B-cell-depleted T cells, or PBMCs.

This sequence originates from a human donor with COVID-19, enrolled during active disease. The donor label of this sample is uncertain. The gene calls are TRBV20-1 and TRBJ2-5; D is uncertain. The sample consisted of peripheral blood. The CDR3 protein is CSARVPPNQYF. The CDR3 nucleotides are TGCAGTGCTAGAGTGCCCCCTAACCAGTACTTC.